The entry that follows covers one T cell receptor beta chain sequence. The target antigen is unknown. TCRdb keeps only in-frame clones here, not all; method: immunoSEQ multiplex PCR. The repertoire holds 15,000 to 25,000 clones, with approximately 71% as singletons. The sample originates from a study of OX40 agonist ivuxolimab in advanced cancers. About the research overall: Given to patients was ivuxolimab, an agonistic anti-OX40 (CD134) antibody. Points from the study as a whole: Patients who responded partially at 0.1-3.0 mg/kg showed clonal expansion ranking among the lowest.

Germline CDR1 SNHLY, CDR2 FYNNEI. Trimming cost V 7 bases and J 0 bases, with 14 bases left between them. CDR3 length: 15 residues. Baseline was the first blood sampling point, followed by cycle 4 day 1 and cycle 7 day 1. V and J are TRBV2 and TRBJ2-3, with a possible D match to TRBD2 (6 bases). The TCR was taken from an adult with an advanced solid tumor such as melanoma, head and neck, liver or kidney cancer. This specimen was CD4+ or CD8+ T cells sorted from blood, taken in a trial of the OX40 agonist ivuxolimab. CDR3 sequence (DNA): TGTGCCAGCAAGCGCGGGACGTATAGCACAGATACGCAGTATTTT. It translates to CASKRGTYSTDTQYF. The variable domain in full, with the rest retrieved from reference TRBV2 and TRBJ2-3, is EPEVTQTPSHQVTQMGQEVILRCVPISNHLYFYWYRQILGQKVEFLVSFYNNEISEKSEIFDDQFSVERPDGSNFTLKIRSTKLEDSAMYFCASKRGTYSTDTQYFGPGTRLTVL.